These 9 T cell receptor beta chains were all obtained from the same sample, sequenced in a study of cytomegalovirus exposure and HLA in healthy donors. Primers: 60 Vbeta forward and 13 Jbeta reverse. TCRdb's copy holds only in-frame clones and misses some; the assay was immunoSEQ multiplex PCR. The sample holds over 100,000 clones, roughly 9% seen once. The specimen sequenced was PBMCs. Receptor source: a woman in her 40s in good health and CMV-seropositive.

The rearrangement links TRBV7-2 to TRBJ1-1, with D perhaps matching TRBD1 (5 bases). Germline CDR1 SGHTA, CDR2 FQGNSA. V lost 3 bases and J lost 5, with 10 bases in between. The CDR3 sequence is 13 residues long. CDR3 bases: TGTGCCAGCAGCTTCAGGGCCAGGACTGAAGCTTTCTTT. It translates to CASSFRARTEAFF.

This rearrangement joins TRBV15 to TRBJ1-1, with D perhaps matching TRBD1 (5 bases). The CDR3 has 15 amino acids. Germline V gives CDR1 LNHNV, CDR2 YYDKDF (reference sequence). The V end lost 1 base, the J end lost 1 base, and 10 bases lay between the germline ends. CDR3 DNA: TGTGCCACCAGCAGAGTGACTGGACAGAACACTGAAGCTTTCTTT. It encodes CATSRVTGQNTEAFF. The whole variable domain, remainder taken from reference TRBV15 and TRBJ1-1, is DAMVIQNPRYQVTQFGKPVTLSCSQTLNHNVMYWYQQKSSQAPKLLFHYYDKDFNNEADTPDNFQSRRPNTSFCFLDIRSPGLGDTAMYLCATSRVTGQNTEAFFGQGTRLTVV.

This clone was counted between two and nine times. The CDR3 loop reads CASSPTGLREQPQHF. In DNA form, the CDR3 reads TGTGCCAGCAGTCCTACAGGGTTGAGAGAACAGCCCCAGCATTTT. The genes are TRBV2 and TRBJ1-5; tentatively, D is TRBD1 (6 bases). Germline CDR1 SNHLY, CDR2 FYNNEI. There are 15 residues in the CDR3. V was trimmed by 5 bases and J by 7 bases, leaving 18 bases between them.

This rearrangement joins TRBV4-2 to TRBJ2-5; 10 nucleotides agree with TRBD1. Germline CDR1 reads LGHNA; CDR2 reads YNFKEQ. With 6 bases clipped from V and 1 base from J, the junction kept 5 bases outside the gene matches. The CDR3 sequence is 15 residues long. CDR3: CASSPGTGAQETQYF. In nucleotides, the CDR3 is TGTGCCAGCAGTCCCGGGACAGGGGCCCAAGAGACCCAGTACTTC.

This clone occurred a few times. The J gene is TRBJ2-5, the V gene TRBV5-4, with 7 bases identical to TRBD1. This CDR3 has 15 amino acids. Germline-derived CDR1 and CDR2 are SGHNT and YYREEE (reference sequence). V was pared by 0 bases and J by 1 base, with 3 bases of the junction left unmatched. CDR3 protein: CASSLARGFQETQYF. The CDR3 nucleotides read TGTGCCAGCAGCTTGGCCAGGGGGTTCCAAGAGACCCAGTACTTC.

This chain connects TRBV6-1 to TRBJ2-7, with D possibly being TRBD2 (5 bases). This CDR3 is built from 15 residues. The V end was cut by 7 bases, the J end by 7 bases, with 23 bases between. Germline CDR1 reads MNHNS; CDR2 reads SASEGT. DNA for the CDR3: TGTGCCAGCACCCAATCGGGCGGCCGGTCGGGAGAGCAGTACTTC. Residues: CASTQSGGRSGEQYF.

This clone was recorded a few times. CDR3 sequence: CASSPLTGVNSPLHF. The CDR3 DNA follows: TGTGCCAGCAGTCCTCTTACAGGGGTGAATTCACCCCTCCACTTT. This chain uses TRBV6-5 with TRBJ1-6; 7 bases line up with TRBD1. Germline assignment: CDR1 MNHEY and CDR2 SVGAGI. The CDR3 totals 15 residues. Trimming took 5 bases from V and 7 from J; bases not matched to a gene: 8.

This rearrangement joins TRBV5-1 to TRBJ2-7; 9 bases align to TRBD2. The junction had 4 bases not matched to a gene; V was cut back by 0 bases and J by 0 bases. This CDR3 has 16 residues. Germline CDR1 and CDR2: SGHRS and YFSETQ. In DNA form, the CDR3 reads TGCGCCAGCAGCTTGGAACTAGCGGGTATCTCCTACGAGCAGTACTTC. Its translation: CASSLELAGISYEQYF.

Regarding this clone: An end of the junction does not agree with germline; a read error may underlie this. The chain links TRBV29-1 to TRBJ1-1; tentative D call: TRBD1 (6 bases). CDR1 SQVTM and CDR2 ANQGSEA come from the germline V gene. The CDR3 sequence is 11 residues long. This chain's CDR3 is CVFLGAFEAFF. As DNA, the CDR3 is TGTGTTTTCCTGGGGGCATTTGAAGCTTTCTTT.